The 19 T cell receptor beta chains reported below all come from one sample, sequenced in a study of response to subunit inactivated influenza vaccine. TCRdb itself ran the RT-PCR reads through MiXCR, one entry per CDR3 protein. The top ten clones hold approximately 11% of a sample with about 780,000 distinct CDR3 sequences, under 20% of them seen once. Sequenced material: PBMCs from blood, taken about 5 days after vaccination. Every receptor here comes from a man aged 45-65 years who received an inactivated influenza vaccine.

This clonotype was counted only a few times. This rearrangement joins TRBV24-1 to TRBJ2-3; 10 bases align to TRBD2. V gave up 4 bases and J gave up 4 bases; unmatched junction bases: 7. Germline V CDR1 and CDR2: KGHDR, SFDVKD. This CDR3 contains 16 residues. The CDR3 nucleotides read TGTGCCACCAGTGACCGAAGCGGGAGGGCCCCAGATACGCAGTATTTT. Protein sequence: CATSDRSGRAPDTQYF.

This clonotype has more than one count but fewer than ten. This chain uses TRBV10-3 with TRBJ2-1; tentatively, D is TRBD2 (6 bases). The ends were cut back, 2 bases at V and 9 bases at J, with 8 bases in the middle. The CDR3 is 12 residues long. The germline V gene has CDR1 ENHRY and CDR2 SYGVKD. CDR3 sequence reads: CAISEPGAEQFF. The CDR3 DNA follows: TGTGCCATCAGTGAGCCGGGAGCTGAGCAGTTCTTC.

This clonotype was seen a handful of times. The chain's CDR3 is CASSVRNVGETQYF. Here the CDR3 DNA reads TGTGCCAGCAGCGTAAGGAACGTCGGAGAGACCCAGTACTTC. V and J are TRBV9 and TRBJ2-5; no firm D call. Germline V CDR1 and CDR2: SGDLS, YYNGEE. V was cut by 1 base and J by 4 bases, with 11 bases left in between. The CDR3 contains 14 residues.

A few counts support this clonotype. This chain joins TRBV30 and TRBJ2-7, with 7 bases matching TRBD1. Trimming took 2 bases from V and 6 from J; bases not matched to a gene: 1. CDR3 length: 11 amino acids. Germline lookup yields CDR1 GTSNPN and CDR2 SVGIG (reference sequence). This chain's CDR3 is CAWSTGVEQYF. The CDR3 DNA follows: TGTGCCTGGAGTACAGGGGTCGAGCAGTACTTC.

The CDR3, as DNA: TGCGCCAGCAGCCGAACTACAGGGTTTCAGGCTGGGGCCAACGTCCTGACTTTC. Encoded protein: CASSRTTGFQAGANVLTF. The rearrangement joins TRBV4-3 to TRBJ2-6, with a tentative D call TRBD1 (6 bases). This CDR3 contains 18 residues. Trimming removed 4 bases from V and 2 bases from J, with 18 bases in between. Germline loops: CDR1 LGHNA, CDR2 YSLEER.

This clonotype was found a few times. The gene calls are TRBV10-2 and TRBJ2-2, with D hard to call. V lost 10 bases to trimming and J lost 0 bases, with 15 bases between them. The CDR3 consists of 15 residues. CDR1 is WSHSY and CDR2 is SAAADI in the germline V gene. The CDR3 region is CAIKPGQTNTGELFF. CDR3 DNA sequence: TGCGCCATCAAACCCGGGCAGACGAACACCGGGGAGCTGTTTTTT.

This clonotype has more than one count but fewer than ten. The chain carries TRBV5-1 and TRBJ2-3; D uncertain. V was cut by 3 bases and J by 1 base, with 12 bases left in between. CDR3 length: 15 residues. Germline V lookup: CDR1 SGHRS, CDR2 YFSETQ. In nucleotides, the CDR3 is TGCGCCAGCAGCTACGGCGGCTACCGCACAGATACGCAGTATTTT. Amino acids: CASSYGGYRTDTQYF.

This clonotype occurred a few times. V is TRBV7-9 and J is TRBJ2-3, with 10 bases that match TRBD1. The CDR3 loop spans 16 amino acids. Germline CDR1 SEHNR, CDR2 FQNEAQ (reference sequence). The J segment lost 4 bases and the V segment lost 5 bases, leaving 9 bases of the junction unmatched. CDR3 amino acids: CASSTSGTGDADTQYF. DNA of the CDR3: TGTGCCAGCAGCACCTCCGGGACAGGGGACGCAGATACGCAGTATTTT.

This chain joins TRBV12-2 and TRBJ1-1; no DNA check was done on the table's D call, TRBD1. TRBV12-2 is a recognized pseudogene. CDR3 length equals 15 residues. The CDR3 DNA reads as TGTGCAAGTCGTTCCCCAGGACCCAGTGTCGCTGAAGCTTTCTTT. Translated, it gives CASRSPGPSVAEAFF.

This clonotype was picked up one time. This chain joins TRBV19 and TRBJ2-3; D call uncertain. Germline V gives CDR1 LNHDA, CDR2 SQIVND (reference sequence). The CDR3 loop spans 14 amino acids. Trimming took 3 bases from V and 3 from J, leaving 10 bases between them. CDR3 in DNA: TGTGCCAGTAGTATGGCGGAGAGAACAGATACGCAGTATTTT. Amino acid sequence: CASSMAERTDTQYF.

This clonotype occurred many times. The chain carries TRBV29-1 and TRBJ2-1; tentatively, D is TRBD2 (5 bases). This CDR3 has 15 amino acids. The V gene's germline CDR1 is SQVTM and CDR2 ANQGSEA. Between the trimmed V and J ends, which lost 4 bases and 1 base, there was a span of 14 bases. CDR3 in DNA: TGCAGCGTTGTTCCCGGGGTCCAATCCTACAATGAGCAGTTCTTC. Encoded protein: CSVVPGVQSYNEQFF.

This clonotype was recorded many times. The chain combines TRBV7-6 with TRBJ1-1; D gene ambiguous. V gave up 0 bases and J gave up 0 bases, with 8 bases separating them. The germline V gene has CDR1 SGHVS and CDR2 FNYEAQ. The CDR3 is 15 residues long. CDR3 sequence: CASSLADGLNTEAFF. The DNA for the CDR3 is TGTGCCAGCAGCTTAGCTGATGGATTGAACACTGAAGCTTTCTTT.

The chain links TRBV2 to TRBJ1-3; D unclear. The CDR3 runs 14 residues. V dropped 4 bases and J dropped 0 bases, with 7 bases sitting between them. Germline assignment: CDR1 SNHLY and CDR2 FYNNEI. The CDR3 is CASSVDLSGNTIYF. The CDR3 coding sequence is TGTGCCAGCAGTGTGGACCTCTCTGGAAACACCATATATTTT.

This clonotype was seen only a few times. V usage is TRBV5-6 and J usage is TRBJ2-1; 9 bases map to TRBD2. The V gene end was trimmed by 4 bases and the J gene end by 2 bases; junction bases not matched to a gene: 4. Germline-derived CDR1 and CDR2 are SGHDT and YYEEEE. The CDR3 is made up of 15 amino acids. This chain's CDR3 is CASSRSGSAYNEQFF. The CDR3 region has the DNA TGTGCCAGCAGCCGTAGCGGGAGCGCCTACAATGAGCAGTTCTTC.

This chain connects TRBV11-1 to TRBJ1-1; D may be TRBD1 (5 bases). Trimming left V 5 bases short and J 5 bases short, with 18 bases between. The CDR3 is 15 amino acids. Germline V CDR1 and CDR2: SGHAT, FQDESV (reference sequence). The CDR3: CASSLPAGIGTEAFF. The CDR3 DNA reads TGTGCCAGCAGCCTGCCCGCAGGGATCGGGACTGAAGCTTTCTTT.

There are a few counts of this clonotype. V is TRBV5-1 and J is TRBJ1-2, with TRBD1 matching 8 bases. V gave up 3 bases and J gave up 3 bases; unmatched junction bases: 4. Germline V gene data show CDR1 as SGHRS and CDR2 as YFSETQ. The CDR3 consists of 14 residues. The CDR3 protein is CASSSGGADYGYTF. CDR3 coding DNA: TGCGCCAGCAGCTCAGGGGGCGCGGACTATGGCTACACCTTC.

The chain uses TRBV20-1 and TRBJ2-5; 7 bases match TRBD2. CDR3 length: 12 residues. The V segment lost 6 bases and the J segment 4 bases; nucleotides outside the gene matches: 5. CDR1 and CDR2 (germline): DFQATT, SNEGSKA (reference sequence). The CDR3 reads CSALTSSETQYF. DNA of the CDR3: TGCAGTGCGCTGACTAGCTCAGAGACCCAGTACTTC.

The chain links TRBV7-2 to TRBJ1-6; no definite D call. This CDR3 spans 15 amino acids. Germline CDR1 is SGHTA and CDR2 is FQGNSA. V was clipped by 3 bases and J by 9 bases, with 15 bases between them. CDR3 coding DNA: TGTGCCAGCAGCTTGGAGACCTACCGTCGTTCACCCCTCCACTTT. As protein: CASSLETYRRSPLHF.

The chain has TRBV6-2 or TRBV6-3 and TRBJ1-2, with unresolved D. The germline V gene has CDR1 MNHEY and CDR2 SVGEGT. The CDR3 runs to 14 residues. V gave up 4 bases and J gave up 7 bases, with 16 bases separating them. CDR3 sequence (DNA): TGTGCCAGCAGTTTGGGAGTCCCTGTCACTGGCTACACCTTC. Translating gives CASSLGVPVTGYTF.